This is a list of T cell receptor beta chains from one sample in a study of T cells in Graves' hyperthyroidism and ophthalmopathy. One entry per CDR3 protein, called by TCRdb with MiXCR from the multiplex PCR reads. This repertoire shows approximately 430,000 distinct CDR3 sequences, around 16% found once; its top ten account for approximately 14%. Sequenced material: blood. The receptors come from a woman between 18 and 30 years old with Graves' hyperthyroidism. CDR3s include the opening cysteine and the closing phenylalanine or tryptophan. D genes are given only for firm matches. Some rows have no size entry. The others give once, few or many, or a class for an expanded clone.

v_gene	abundance	j_gene	d_gene	CDR3nt	CDR3aa
TRBV10-3	few	TRBJ2-3	TRBD2	TGTGCCATCAGAGGACTAGCGGGTCCGGACACGCAGTATTTT	CAIRGLAGPDTQYF
TRBV6-1	-	TRBJ1-5	-	TGTGCCAGCAAACCTAGTTATAGCAATCAGCCCCAGCATTTT	CASKPSYSNQPQHF
TRBV5-1	many	TRBJ2-7	-	TGCGCCAGCAGCCCGGAAAGGGTGTCCTACGAGCAGTACTTC	CASSPERVSYEQYF
TRBV6-1	-	TRBJ2-5	TRBD2	TGTGCCAGCAGTGAAGTGACAGCGGGGTACCAAGAGACCCAGTACTTC	CASSEVTAGYQETQYF
TRBV2	many	TRBJ1-6	TRBD1	TGTGCCACCGACGACAGGGAATCCTATAATTCACCCCTCCACTTT	CATDDRESYNSPLHF
TRBV29-1	-	TRBJ2-7	TRBD1	TGCAGCGTCCTAAGTCAGGGGGCTAGCGAGCAGTACTTC	CSVLSQGASEQYF
TRBV6-2/TRBV6-3	many	TRBJ2-7	TRBD1	TGTGCCAGCAGTTACGTCGAGGGGGCTGCCTACGAGCAGTACTTC	CASSYVEGAAYEQYF
TRBV13	-	TRBJ2-5	TRBD2	TGTGCCAGCAGCTTATTCCTAGCGGGAGGCGTGGAGACCCAGTACTTC	CASSLFLAGGVETQYF
TRBV10-3	-	TRBJ2-7	TRBD1	TGTGCCATCAGTAGGGGACAGGGAGAACAGGAGCAGTACTTC	CAISRGQGEQEQYF
TRBV7-2	many	TRBJ2-2	-	TGTGCCAGCAGCTTAGTGGGGCCCGGGGAGCTGTTTTTT	CASSLVGPGELFF
TRBV9	many	TRBJ2-7	TRBD1	TGTGCCAGCAGCCCCGAGGGGACAGTAACCTACGAGCAGTACTTC	CASSPEGTVTYEQYF
TRBV11-2	-	TRBJ2-7	-	TGTGCCAGCAGCTTATCGTCAGGGGCCCCCTCCGGGCAGTACTTC	CASSLSSGAPSGQYF
TRBV6-5	-	TRBJ1-5	-	TGTGCCAGCAGTTATCCCCAAGACAGTTTCAATCAGCCCCAGCATTTT	CASSYPQDSFNQPQHF
TRBV27	few	TRBJ1-1	-	TGTGCCAGCCGGAAGTCAAGGGCGGCTGAAGCTTTCTTT	CASRKSRAAEAFF
TRBV6-1	few	TRBJ1-6	TRBD1	TGTGCCAGCAGTGAAGGGACAGGGAGTCCACCCCTCCACTTT	CASSEGTGSPPLHF
TRBV11-2	-	TRBJ2-1	-	-	CASSFYICSASTSGRRNEQFF
TRBV28	many	TRBJ2-1	-	TGTGCCAGCAAGGGCCCTTCCTACAATGAGCAGTTCTTC	CASKGPSYNEQFF
TRBV19	-	TRBJ2-2	-	TGTGCCAGTGTCCCATGGGGTCGTTGGACCGGGGAGCTGTTTTTT	CASVPWGRWTGELFF
TRBV20-1	few	TRBJ2-7	-	TGCAGTGCTAGAGTCCGGGGGTACGAGCAGTACTTC	CSARVRGYEQYF
TRBV7-2	many	TRBJ2-7	TRBD2	TGTGCCAGCAGCTTAGGCCCCGCTAGCGGTTCCTACGAGCAGTACTTC	CASSLGPASGSYEQYF
TRBV14	few	TRBJ2-1	TRBD2	TGTGCCAGCAGCCAGAAGATACTAGCGTCAGTAGACAATGAGCAGTTCTTC	CASSQKILASVDNEQFF
TRBV4-1	-	TRBJ2-1	TRBD2	TGCGCCAGCAGCCAAGATGACCGGGGGGAGTTCTTC	CASSQDDRGEFF
TRBV3-1	-	TRBJ1-6	-	TGTGCCGGCAGCCAAGATCCGGCCAGCTCCTATAATTCACCCCTCCACTTT	CAGSQDPASSYNSPLHF
TRBV20-1	many	TRBJ1-4	TRBD1	TGCAGTGCTGAACAACAGGGGGCGCATCCCATTAATGAAAAACTGTTTTTT	CSAEQQGAHPINEKLFF
TRBV12-3/TRBV12-4	-	TRBJ2-7	-	TGTGCCAGCACGATCAGGGGTTCCTACGAGCAGTACTTC	CASTIRGSYEQYF
TRBV28	few	TRBJ2-7	-	TGTGCCAGCAGTTTAGAGCCCGGGGATTACGAGCAGTACTTC	CASSLEPGDYEQYF
TRBV25-1	-	TRBJ1-1	-	TGTGCCAGCAGCGTAGGGGGACCCCAAGCTTTCTTT	CASSVGGPQAFF
TRBV3-1	-	TRBJ1-2	-	TGTGCCAGCAGTCAACATGGGGGCGTCGGTTATGGCTACACCTTC	CASSQHGGVGYGYTF
TRBV10-3	-	TRBJ2-2	TRBD1	TGTGCCATCAATGTACGGGACAGGGATTCACCCGGGGAGCTGTTTTTT	CAINVRDRDSPGELFF
TRBV7-8	many	TRBJ1-1	-	TGTGCCAGCAGCTTAGGGGCTTTTGGGAACACTGAAGCTTTCTTT	CASSLGAFGNTEAFF
TRBV29-1	-	TRBJ2-3	TRBD2	TGCAGCGTTGAAGGGGGACTAGCGAACACAGATACGCAGTATTTT	CSVEGGLANTDTQYF
TRBV2	many	TRBJ1-1	-	TGTGCCAGCCTACCCGGCCAGATGAACACTGAAGCTTTCTTT	CASLPGQMNTEAFF
TRBV6-5	few	TRBJ1-3	-	TGTGCCAGCAGTTACAGCGGGAACTCTGGAAACACCATATATTTT	CASSYSGNSGNTIYF
TRBV7-9	many	TRBJ2-7	-	TGTGCCAGCAGCCCCAAGGGCAGTCCCTACGAGCAGTACTTC	CASSPKGSPYEQYF
TRBV2	few	TRBJ1-2	-	TGTGCCAGCGGGAGTGGTAGGGAGTTAGGGGGCTACACCTTC	CASGSGRELGGYTF
TRBV4-1	-	TRBJ2-1	-	TGCGCCAGCAGCCAAGATACGATACCAAGTATGGTCGATGAGCAGTTCTTC	CASSQDTIPSMVDEQFF
TRBV11-2	many	TRBJ2-7	-	TGTGCCAGCAGCCCTTTCGACTCCTACGAGCAGTACTTC	CASSPFDSYEQYF
TRBV2	many	TRBJ1-1	-	TGTGCCGTTAGCAGGGAGGAAGCTGAAGCTTTCTTT	CAVSREEAEAFF
TRBV4-3	-	TRBJ2-1	TRBD2	TGCGCCAGCAGCCAATGGACTAGCGGGGGGACGAATGAGCAGTTCTTC	CASSQWTSGGTNEQFF
TRBV28	many	TRBJ1-6	TRBD1	TGTGCGGAGGGACAGGCGAACTTCAATTCACCCCTCCACTTT	CAEGQANFNSPLHF
TRBV24-1	few	TRBJ2-5	TRBD2	TGTGCCACAGGGACTAGCGGGGGGTGGGTGGAGACCCAGTACTTC	CATGTSGGWVETQYF
TRBV11-2	many	TRBJ1-5	TRBD1	TGTGCCAGCAGCCGGGACAGGGGAGATCAGCCCCAGCATTTT	CASSRDRGDQPQHF
TRBV20-1	many	TRBJ2-7	-	TGCAGTGGGTGGGACTCGCTAAACCGGGGGTCCTACGAGCAGTACTTC	CSGWDSLNRGSYEQYF
TRBV18	many	TRBJ2-1	-	TGTGCCAGCTCACCACCGTTACTAGTCAATGAGCAGTTCTTC	CASSPPLLVNEQFF
TRBV7-8	many	TRBJ2-7	-	TGTGCCAGCAGCTGGGGCCGGGACTACGAGCAGTACTTC	CASSWGRDYEQYF
TRBV6-2/TRBV6-3	few	TRBJ1-6	-	TGTGCCAGCAGTCGGATATCCACAAAATTTAATTCACCCCTCCACTTT	CASSRISTKFNSPLHF
TRBV28	many	TRBJ2-3	TRBD1	TGTGCCAGCACCTCAGGGGGTTACACAGATACGCAGTATTTT	CASTSGGYTDTQYF
TRBV4-2	-	TRBJ2-7	-	TGTGCCAGCAGCCAAGATCGACCTCCGGGGTACAATGAGCAGTACTTC	CASSQDRPPGYNEQYF
TRBV12-3/TRBV12-4	many	TRBJ2-7	TRBD2	TGTGCCAGCACCAGGACTAGCGGAGCCGGGAGCTCCTACGAGCAGTACTTC	CASTRTSGAGSSYEQYF